A single sample is the source of the 3 T cell receptor beta chains below, sequenced in a study of T-cell memory formation after mild COVID-19. MiXCR, applied by TCRdb to the 5' RACE reads, yields one record per CDR3 protein. Of nearly 350,000 distinct CDR3 sequences listed, under 15% are singletons. The sequenced sample consisted of PBMCs or a T cell subset sorted from them (not recorded which). These receptors were taken from a man between 18 and 35 years old who had mild COVID-19 (a few samples of this study predate the infection). Cell type and time point are not known.

This clonotype was counted at least ten times. DNA of the CDR3: TGTGCCAGCAGCCCAGGGGACAGGAACTCCTACGAGCAGTACTTC. Protein sequence: CASSPGDRNSYEQYF. This chain joins TRBV7-9 and TRBJ2-7; 8 bases fit TRBD1. Germline trimming cut 5 bases from V and 0 bases from J; bases unmatched to any gene: 6. Germline values: CDR1 SEHNR, CDR2 FQNEAQ (reference sequence). This CDR3 is built from 15 residues.

This clonotype was picked up a small number of times. The chain links TRBV5-1 to TRBJ2-5; a weak D match, TRBD2 (6 bases). Germline CDR1 SGHRS, CDR2 YFSETQ. V lost 4 bases and J lost 2, with 15 bases in between. The length of the CDR3 is 15 residues. In DNA form, the CDR3 reads TGCGCCAGCAGCGACCCGACTAGTATTCAAGAGACCCAGTACTTC. Amino acid sequence: CASSDPTSIQETQYF. Drawing the rest from reference TRBV5-1 and TRBJ2-5, the complete variable domain is KAGVTQTPRYLIKTRGQQVTLSCSPISGHRSVSWYQQTPGQGLQFLFEYFSETQRNKGNFPGRFSGRQFSNSRSEMNVSTLELGDSALYLCASSDPTSIQETQYFGPGTRLLVL.

This CDR3 reads CASSSMDTRGTETQYF. DNA for the CDR3: TGTGCCAGCTCATCTATGGACACCCGGGGGACGGAGACCCAGTACTTC. The rearrangement links TRBV18 to TRBJ2-5; the D gene is possibly TRBD2 (6 bases). The CDR3 totals 16 residues. Trimming shortened V by 5 bases and J by 5 bases, and 21 bases separated the two germline ends. Germline lookup yields CDR1 KGHSH and CDR2 LQKENI.